A selection of T cell receptor beta chains follows, all from one sample in a study of T cell changes during pregnancy in multiple sclerosis. Assay: immunoSEQ multiplex PCR; the TCRdb copy retains only in-frame clones and omits some. The profile shows over 30,000 clones, almost 95% of them singletons. Sequencing used CD4+ T cells from peripheral blood mononuclear cells, obtained after pregnancy. Receptors were obtained from a female donor with multiple sclerosis, enrolled in a pregnancy study. Both conserved end residues are part of each CDR3. D genes are given only for firm matches. Expanded clones are given a class, and other clones once, few, many or no size at all.

v_call: TRBV5-6; d_call: .; j_call: TRBJ1-2; clone_size: .; cdr3_aa: CASSFEENYGYTF; cdr3_nt: TGTGCCAGCAGCTTTGAGGAGAACTATGGCTACACCTTC
v_call: TRBV13; d_call: TRBD1; j_call: TRBJ2-1; clone_size: .; cdr3_aa: CASSPAGTGSYNEQFF; cdr3_nt: TGTGCCAGCAGCCCAGCCGGGACAGGGAGTTACAATGAGCAGTTCTTC
v_call: TRBV27; d_call: .; j_call: TRBJ1-2; clone_size: .; cdr3_aa: CASRQSGLLYGYTF; cdr3_nt: TGTGCCAGCAGACAGTCAGGTCTTCTCTATGGCTACACCTTC
v_call: TRBV7-9; d_call: TRBD1; j_call: TRBJ1-2; clone_size: .; cdr3_aa: CASLRDSFLANYGYTF; cdr3_nt: TGTGCCAGCCTGAGGGACAGTTTTTTAGCTAACTATGGCTACACCTTC
v_call: TRBV11-2; d_call: .; j_call: TRBJ2-7; clone_size: .; cdr3_aa: CASSPATAMDRSYEQYF; cdr3_nt: TGTGCCAGCAGCCCAGCGACCGCAATGGACAGATCCTACGAGCAGTACTTC
v_call: TRBV2; d_call: .; j_call: TRBJ2-1; clone_size: .; cdr3_aa: CASSDHPTRANEQFF; cdr3_nt: TGTGCCAGCAGTGATCACCCCACGCGGGCCAATGAGCAGTTCTTC
v_call: TRBV18; d_call: .; j_call: TRBJ2-1; clone_size: .; cdr3_aa: CASLGQQVGNEQFF; cdr3_nt: TGTGCCAGTCTTGGACAACAGGTTGGCAATGAGCAGTTCTTC
v_call: TRBV18; d_call: TRBD1; j_call: TRBJ1-6; clone_size: .; cdr3_aa: CASSPLRTGVLQERPLHF; cdr3_nt: TGTGCCAGCTCACCACTCAGGACAGGGGTGCTCCAGGAAAGGCCCCTCCACTTT
v_call: TRBV29-1; d_call: TRBD1; j_call: TRBJ1-4; clone_size: .; cdr3_aa: CSVEELDRGQKLFF; cdr3_nt: TGCAGCGTTGAAGAGCTGGACAGGGGTCAAAAACTGTTTTTT
v_call: TRBV7-9; d_call: .; j_call: TRBJ2-2; clone_size: .; cdr3_aa: CASSFSRSAGELFF; cdr3_nt: TGTGCCAGCAGCTTTTCTCGGAGCGCCGGGGAGCTGTTTTTT
v_call: TRBV10-3; d_call: TRBD1; j_call: TRBJ1-1; clone_size: .; cdr3_aa: CAIRDGTGPEAFF; cdr3_nt: TGTGCCATCAGGGACGGGACAGGGCCTGAAGCTTTCTTT
v_call: TRBV10-3; d_call: .; j_call: TRBJ2-7; clone_size: .; cdr3_aa: CAIRGEGYEQYF; cdr3_nt: TGTGCCATCAGAGGCGAGGGCTACGAGCAGTACTTC
v_call: TRBV20-1; d_call: .; j_call: TRBJ2-7; clone_size: few; cdr3_aa: CSAGVEQYF; cdr3_nt: TGCAGTGCCGGGGTCGAGCAGTACTTC
v_call: TRBV2; d_call: .; j_call: TRBJ1-1; clone_size: .; cdr3_aa: CASRATVGTEAFF; cdr3_nt: TGTGCCAGCAGGGCGACAGTTGGGACTGAAGCTTTCTTT
v_call: TRBV9; d_call: .; j_call: TRBJ2-2; clone_size: .; cdr3_aa: CASSVAPNDRSFALGELFF; cdr3_nt: TGTGCCAGCAGCGTAGCTCCCAATGACAGGAGTTTCGCTCTCGGGGAGCTGTTTTTT
v_call: TRBV19; d_call: TRBD1; j_call: TRBJ1-1; clone_size: once; cdr3_aa: CASVTGLAEAFF; cdr3_nt: TGTGCCAGTGTGACAGGGTTAGCTGAAGCTTTCTTT
v_call: TRBV5-1; d_call: TRBD1; j_call: TRBJ1-2; clone_size: .; cdr3_aa: CASSWTTGGLPSYGYTF; cdr3_nt: TGCGCCAGCAGCTGGACCACAGGGGGCCTGCCCTCTTATGGCTACACCTTC
v_call: TRBV15; d_call: TRBD2; j_call: TRBJ2-1; clone_size: .; cdr3_aa: CATTRGPSGAYNEQFF; cdr3_nt: TGTGCCACCACCCGAGGCCCTAGCGGAGCCTACAATGAGCAGTTCTTC
v_call: TRBV30; d_call: .; j_call: TRBJ2-7; clone_size: .; cdr3_aa: CAWSVRTNPYEQYF; cdr3_nt: TGTGCCTGGAGTGTAAGAACTAACCCCTACGAGCAGTACTTC
v_call: TRBV5-1; d_call: TRBD2; j_call: TRBJ2-7; clone_size: .; cdr3_aa: CASSLGLAQISSSYEQYF; cdr3_nt: TGCGCCAGCAGCTTGGGACTAGCGCAAATCTCAAGCTCCTACGAGCAGTACTTC
v_call: TRBV7-9; d_call: TRBD2; j_call: TRBJ2-5; clone_size: .; cdr3_aa: CASTLSTGLAGWYQETQYF; cdr3_nt: TGTGCCAGCACCCTATCAACCGGGCTAGCGGGGTGGTACCAAGAGACCCAGTACTTC
v_call: TRBV27; d_call: .; j_call: TRBJ1-1; clone_size: .; cdr3_aa: CASSPQGPGTEAFF; cdr3_nt: TGTGCCAGCAGCCCACAGGGTCCGGGGACTGAAGCTTTCTTT
v_call: TRBV7-9; d_call: .; j_call: TRBJ2-7; clone_size: .; cdr3_aa: CASSLNRNSYEQYF; cdr3_nt: TGTGCCAGCAGCTTAAACAGGAACTCCTACGAGCAGTACTTC
v_call: TRBV10-3; d_call: .; j_call: TRBJ1-1; clone_size: .; cdr3_aa: CAISESTRGVNTEAFF; cdr3_nt: TGTGCCATCAGTGAGTCGACGCGTGGAGTGAACACTGAAGCTTTCTTT
v_call: TRBV7-3; d_call: TRBD1; j_call: TRBJ1-2; clone_size: once; cdr3_aa: CASSLGTEYGYTF; cdr3_nt: TGTGCCAGCAGCCTCGGGACAGAATATGGCTACACCTTC
v_call: TRBV4-1; d_call: TRBD2; j_call: TRBJ2-2; clone_size: .; cdr3_aa: CASSQEGFQRGITGELFF; cdr3_nt: TGCGCCAGCAGCCAAGAAGGGTTCCAGCGGGGTATCACCGGGGAGCTGTTTTTT
v_call: TRBV6-9; d_call: .; j_call: TRBJ1-2; clone_size: .; cdr3_aa: CASNLDSKKSYGYTF; cdr3_nt: TGTGCCAGCAACTTGGACAGTAAAAAATCCTATGGCTACACCTTC
v_call: TRBV29-1; d_call: .; j_call: TRBJ1-2; clone_size: few; cdr3_aa: CSVETGNGYTF; cdr3_nt: TGCAGCGTTGAAACAGGGAATGGCTACACCTTC
v_call: TRBV5-1; d_call: .; j_call: TRBJ1-1; clone_size: .; cdr3_aa: CASSLDGGRNTEAFF; cdr3_nt: TGCGCCAGCAGCTTGGACGGGGGAAGGAACACTGAAGCTTTCTTT
v_call: TRBV6-5; d_call: .; j_call: TRBJ1-5; clone_size: medium-sized; cdr3_aa: CASSLGLSMEPQHF; cdr3_nt: TGTGCCAGCAGCCTGGGACTCTCAATGGAGCCCCAGCATTTT